This TCR beta chain was profiled in a study of blood T cell repertoires in COVID-19. Turning to the study itself: Specimens from acute and convalescent COVID-19 originated in the United States, Italy and Spain. PBMCs, B-cell-depleted T cells, or T cells were the source of the cDNA or gDNA that made up the material.

In the study's own analysis: Scientists estimated how many nucleated cells there were by amplifying reference gene primers. Assay used: immunoSEQ multiplex PCR; TCRdb lists only in-frame clones, some missing. V and J calls and clone size are given by that table; D and trimming were obtained from the DNA. The sample has approximately 81,000 clones; around nine tenths are singletons. Germline CDR1 SGHDT, CDR2 YYEEEE. The CDR3 totals 16 residues. The J segment lost 1 base and the V segment lost 4 bases, leaving 7 bases of the junction unmatched. Sequencing input: peripheral blood. The chain is built from TRBV5-6 and TRBJ1-5; 8 nucleotides match TRBD1. The TCR comes from a man between 65 and 85 years old with active or convalescent COVID-19. CDR3 bases: TGTGCCAGCAGCGCTGGACAGGGAAGGAGCAATCAGCCCCAGCATTTT. Protein sequence: CASSAGQGRSNQPQHF.